This T cell receptor (beta chain) comes out of a study of identical twins. The CDR3 contains 15 residues. The V segment lost 3 bases and the J segment 2 bases; nucleotides outside the gene matches: 5. Germline CDR1 is MNHEY and CDR2 is SMNVEV (reference sequence). This clonotype came up many times. TCRdb reprocessed the 5' RACE reads with MiXCR, giving one entry per CDR3 protein. This sample has around 230,000 distinct CDR3 sequences, with roughly 7.1% found just once. This sample also belongs to another study, concerning T cells expressing NK-cell markers.

Material: CD8+ T cells sorted from blood. The receptor comes from a woman between 18 and 29 years old in good health. The rearrangement uses TRBV27 and TRBJ2-7, with 9 positions matching TRBD1. Written as DNA, the CDR3 is TGTGCCAGCAGTTTTATGGGACAGGGAACCTACGAGCAGTACTTC. Its translation: CASSFMGQGTYEQYF.